These 8 T cell receptor beta chains were sequenced from one sample in a study of cytomegalovirus exposure and HLA in healthy donors. With 60 Vbeta and 13 Jbeta primers, the PCR was carried out. Repertoires were generated with immunoSEQ multiplex PCR, while TCRdb's copy carries only in-frame clones and drops some. The sample has about 140,000 clones; roughly 78% are singletons. The sequenced sample was PBMCs. All receptors derive from a female donor in good health and CMV-seronegative.

The chain is built from TRBV30 and TRBJ1-2, with 12 bases that match TRBD1. The CDR3 loop spans 16 amino acids. Germline V CDR1 and CDR2: GTSNPN, SVGIG (reference sequence). The V segment lost 6 bases and the J segment 5 bases; nucleotides outside the gene matches: 13. CDR3 nucleotides: TGTGCCTGCCCTTCCCCCTGGGGACAGGGGGCGTATGGCTACACCTTC. This translates into CACPSPWGQGAYGYTF.

The DNA for the CDR3 is TGTGCCAGCAGCCCTCGCGGGCTAGCGGGAATGAATGAGCAGTTCTTC. Translation gives CASSPRGLAGMNEQFF. V and J are TRBV7-3 and TRBJ2-1; 9 positions match TRBD2. Germline V gene lookup returns CDR1 SGHTA and CDR2 FQGTGA. The ends lost 5 bases at V and 7 bases at J; junction bases unmatched: 12. The CDR3 is made up of 16 amino acids.

The rearrangement links TRBV2 to TRBJ2-7; 7 bases align to TRBD1. The CDR3 has 14 amino acids. V shed 10 bases and J 3 bases; nucleotides not matched to a gene: 12. Germline CDR1 SNHLY, CDR2 FYNNEI. CDR3 nucleotide sequence: TGTGCCACCAGACCCGGGACAGCCAACTACGAGCAGTACTTC. The encoded protein is CATRPGTANYEQYF. Full variable domain (remainder filled in from reference TRBV2 and TRBJ2-7): EPEVTQTPSHQVTQMGQEVILRCVPISNHLYFYWYRQILGQKVEFLVSFYNNEISEKSEIFDDQFSVERPDGSNFTLKIRSTKLEDSAMYFCATRPGTANYEQYFGPGTRLTVT.

In the case of this clone: One end of the junction is discordant with germline, which a read error may explain. V is TRBV4-1 and J is TRBJ1-1; D remains ambiguous. The CDR3 is 15 residues long. In germline, CDR1 is MGHRA, CDR2 YSYEKL. The CDR3 sequence is CASSHIGTSGTEAFF. The DNA of the CDR3 is TGTGCCAGCAGCCATATTGGCACTTCGGGCACTGAAGCTTTCTTT.

This clone was counted only a few times. V and J are TRBV9 and TRBJ1-1, with unresolved D. The CDR3 is made up of 15 amino acids. V shed 1 base and J shed 2 bases, with 12 bases lying between them. The germline CDR1 and CDR2 sequences are SGDLS and YYNGEE. As DNA, the CDR3 is TGTGCCAGCAGCGTACACCCCGAGGTCAACACTGAAGCTTTCTTT. Amino acid sequence: CASSVHPEVNTEAFF.

J is TRBJ2-2 and V is TRBV30; 8 bases fit TRBD2. V was clipped by 2 bases and J by 6 bases; unmatched bases: 8. Germline CDR1 GTSNPN, CDR2 SVGIG (reference sequence). CDR3 length: 15 amino acids. The chain's CDR3 is CAWSNSGTRSGELFF. The CDR3 coding sequence is TGTGCCTGGAGTAATTCCGGGACTAGGTCCGGGGAGCTGTTTTTT.

Concerning this clone itself: At one end, the junction sequence differs from germline, possibly due to a read error. The chain carries TRBV6-1 and TRBJ1-2; D unresolved. Looked up from germline, CDR1 is MNHNS and CDR2 is SASEGT. This CDR3 has 10 amino acids. CDR3 in amino acids: CASSEEQEGF. The CDR3 DNA reads TGTGCCAGCAGTGAAGAGCAGGAGGGCTTC.

The rearrangement links TRBV11-2 to TRBJ2-5, with 13 bases fitting TRBD2. Gene TRBJ2-7 matches the end of the DNA better, so the J call may be wrong. CDR1 is SGHAT and CDR2 is FQNNGV in the germline V gene. The CDR3 is 15 amino acids. As DNA, the CDR3 is TGTGCCAGCAGCCCTACTAGCGGGAGGGGGTACGAGCAGTACTTC. Translated, it gives CASSPTSGRGYEQYF.